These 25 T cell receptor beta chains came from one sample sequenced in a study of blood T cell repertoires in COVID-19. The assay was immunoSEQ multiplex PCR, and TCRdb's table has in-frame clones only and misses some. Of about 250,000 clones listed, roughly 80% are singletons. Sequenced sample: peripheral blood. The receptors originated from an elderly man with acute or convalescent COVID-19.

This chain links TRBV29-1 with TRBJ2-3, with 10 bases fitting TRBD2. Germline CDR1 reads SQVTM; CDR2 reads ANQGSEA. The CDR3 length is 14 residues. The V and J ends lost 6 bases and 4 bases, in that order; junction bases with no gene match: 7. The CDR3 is CSVRVAGGPDTQYF. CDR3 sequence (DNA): TGCAGCGTCCGAGTAGCGGGAGGCCCAGATACGCAGTATTTT.

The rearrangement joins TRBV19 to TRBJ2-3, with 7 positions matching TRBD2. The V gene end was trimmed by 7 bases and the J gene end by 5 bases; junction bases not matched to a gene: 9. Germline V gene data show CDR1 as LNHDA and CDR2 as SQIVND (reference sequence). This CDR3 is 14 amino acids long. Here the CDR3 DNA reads TGTGCCAGTACCTCAACAGCGGGATTAGATACGCAGTATTTT. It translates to CASTSTAGLDTQYF.

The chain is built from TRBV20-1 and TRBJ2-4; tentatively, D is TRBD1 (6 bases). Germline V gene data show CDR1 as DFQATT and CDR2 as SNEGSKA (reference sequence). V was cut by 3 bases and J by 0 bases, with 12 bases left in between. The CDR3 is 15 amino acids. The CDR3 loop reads CSASEDSIAKNIQYF. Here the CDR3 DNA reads TGCAGTGCTAGTGAGGACAGCATAGCCAAAAACATTCAGTACTTC.

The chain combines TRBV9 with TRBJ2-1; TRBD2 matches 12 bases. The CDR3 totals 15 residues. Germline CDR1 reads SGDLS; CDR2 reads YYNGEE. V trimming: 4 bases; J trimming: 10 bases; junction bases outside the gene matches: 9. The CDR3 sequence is CASSPRGGLAGEQFF. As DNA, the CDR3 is TGTGCCAGCAGCCCGAGAGGGGGACTAGCGGGCGAGCAGTTCTTC.

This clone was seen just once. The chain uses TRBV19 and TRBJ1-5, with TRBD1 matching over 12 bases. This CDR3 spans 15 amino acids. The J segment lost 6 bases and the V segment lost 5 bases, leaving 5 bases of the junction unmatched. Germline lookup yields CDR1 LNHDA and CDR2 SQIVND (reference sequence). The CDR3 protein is CASSWGQGAGQPQHF. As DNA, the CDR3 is TGTGCCAGTAGTTGGGGACAGGGGGCCGGTCAGCCCCAGCATTTT.

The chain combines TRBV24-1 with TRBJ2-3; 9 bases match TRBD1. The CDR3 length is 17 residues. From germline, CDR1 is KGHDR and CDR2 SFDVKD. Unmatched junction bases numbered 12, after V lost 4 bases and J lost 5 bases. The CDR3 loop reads CATSERTGTGWIDTQYF. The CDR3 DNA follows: TGTGCCACCAGTGAACGAACCGGGACAGGGTGGATAGATACGCAGTATTTT.

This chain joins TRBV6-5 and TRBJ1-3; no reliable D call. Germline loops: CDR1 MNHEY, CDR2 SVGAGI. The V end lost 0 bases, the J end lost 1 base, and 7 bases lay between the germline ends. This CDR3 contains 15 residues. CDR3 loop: CASSYSGRSGNTIYF. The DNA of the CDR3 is TGTGCCAGCAGTTACTCGGGGAGGTCTGGAAACACCATATATTTT.

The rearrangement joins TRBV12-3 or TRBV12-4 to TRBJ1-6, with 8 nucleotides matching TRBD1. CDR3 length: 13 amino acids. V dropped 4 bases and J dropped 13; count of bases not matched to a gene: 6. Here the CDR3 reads CASSSKTGAPLHF. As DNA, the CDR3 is TGTGCCAGCAGTTCCAAGACAGGGGCGCCCCTCCACTTT.

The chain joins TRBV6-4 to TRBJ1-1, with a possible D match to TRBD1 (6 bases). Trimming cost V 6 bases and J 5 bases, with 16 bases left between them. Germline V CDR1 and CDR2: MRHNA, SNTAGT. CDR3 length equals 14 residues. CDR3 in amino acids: CASREGGRKTEAFF. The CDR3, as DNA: TGTGCCAGCAGGGAGGGGGGGAGAAAGACTGAAGCTTTCTTT.

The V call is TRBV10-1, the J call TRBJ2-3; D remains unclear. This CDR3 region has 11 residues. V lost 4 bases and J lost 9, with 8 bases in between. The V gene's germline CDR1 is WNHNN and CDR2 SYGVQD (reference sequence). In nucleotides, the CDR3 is TGCGCCAGCAGTGCCGGAGTAACGCAGTATTTT. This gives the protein CASSAGVTQYF.

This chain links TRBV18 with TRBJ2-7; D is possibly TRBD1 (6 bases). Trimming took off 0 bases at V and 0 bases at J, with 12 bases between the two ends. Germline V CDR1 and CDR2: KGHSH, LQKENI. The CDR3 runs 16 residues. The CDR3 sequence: CASSPPGRGGSYEQYF. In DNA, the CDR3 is TGTGCCAGCTCACCACCGGGCAGGGGTGGCTCCTACGAGCAGTACTTC.

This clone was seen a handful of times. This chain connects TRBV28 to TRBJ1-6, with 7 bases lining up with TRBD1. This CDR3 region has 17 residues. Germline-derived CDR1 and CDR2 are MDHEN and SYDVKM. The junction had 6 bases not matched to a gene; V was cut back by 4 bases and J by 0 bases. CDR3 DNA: TGTGCCAGCAGTTCTACCGCAGGGGGCTCCTATAATTCACCCCTCCACTTT. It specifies CASSSTAGGSYNSPLHF.

This chain's CDR3 is CASSSLPRGTEAFF. In DNA, the CDR3 is TGTGCCAGCAGCTCCCTGCCCCGAGGAACTGAAGCTTTCTTT. The gene calls are TRBV5-5 and TRBJ1-1; D remains unclear. In germline, CDR1 is SGHKS, CDR2 YYEKEE (reference sequence). Deletions cut 3 bases from V and 5 bases from J, with 14 bases between. There are 14 residues in the CDR3.

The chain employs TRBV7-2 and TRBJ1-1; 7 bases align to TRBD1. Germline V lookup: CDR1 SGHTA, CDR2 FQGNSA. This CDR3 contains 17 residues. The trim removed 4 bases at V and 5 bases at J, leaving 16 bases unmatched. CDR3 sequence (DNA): TGTGCCAGCAGCTCCCCTGGACAGGTTGGAAAGCAGACTGAAGCTTTCTTT. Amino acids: CASSSPGQVGKQTEAFF.

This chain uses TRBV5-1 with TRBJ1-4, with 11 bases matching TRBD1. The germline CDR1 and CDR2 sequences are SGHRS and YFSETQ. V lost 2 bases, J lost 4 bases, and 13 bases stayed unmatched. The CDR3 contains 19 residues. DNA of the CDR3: TGCGCCAGCAGCTTAAGGACAGGGGGCGGCGGCATGGATAATGAAAAACTGTTTTTT. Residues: CASSLRTGGGGMDNEKLFF.

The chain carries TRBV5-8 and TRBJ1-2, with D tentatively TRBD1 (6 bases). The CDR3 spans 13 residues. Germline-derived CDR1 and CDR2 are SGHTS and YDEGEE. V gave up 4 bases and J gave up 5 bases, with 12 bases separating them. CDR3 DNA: TGTGCCAGCAGCCCTAGGGGGGGATATGGCTACACCTTC. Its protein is CASSPRGGYGYTF.

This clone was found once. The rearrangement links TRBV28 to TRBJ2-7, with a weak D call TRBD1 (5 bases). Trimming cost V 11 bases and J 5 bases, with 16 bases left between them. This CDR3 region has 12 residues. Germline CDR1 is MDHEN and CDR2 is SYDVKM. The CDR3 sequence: CAAMGRVNEQYF. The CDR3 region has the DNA TGTGCCGCCATGGGCAGGGTCAACGAGCAGTACTTC.

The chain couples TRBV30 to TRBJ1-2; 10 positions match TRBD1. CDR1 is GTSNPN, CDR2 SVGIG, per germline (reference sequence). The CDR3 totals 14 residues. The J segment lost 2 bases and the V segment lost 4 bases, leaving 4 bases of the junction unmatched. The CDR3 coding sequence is TGTGCCTGGACCGGACAGGGGGGGAACTATGGCTACACCTTC. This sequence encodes CAWTGQGGNYGYTF.

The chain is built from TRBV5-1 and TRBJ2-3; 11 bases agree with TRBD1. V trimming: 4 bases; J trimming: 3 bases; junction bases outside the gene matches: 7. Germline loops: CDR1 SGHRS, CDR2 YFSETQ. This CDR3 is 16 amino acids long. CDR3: CASSAGTGGVTDTQYF. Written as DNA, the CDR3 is TGCGCCAGCAGCGCCGGGACAGGGGGTGTAACAGATACGCAGTATTTT.

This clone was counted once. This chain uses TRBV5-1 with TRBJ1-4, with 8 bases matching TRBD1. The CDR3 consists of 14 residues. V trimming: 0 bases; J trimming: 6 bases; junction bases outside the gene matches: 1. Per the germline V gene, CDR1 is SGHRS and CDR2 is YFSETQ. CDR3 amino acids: CASSLDRGDEKLFF. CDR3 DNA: TGCGCCAGCAGCTTGGACAGGGGGGATGAAAAACTGTTTTTT.

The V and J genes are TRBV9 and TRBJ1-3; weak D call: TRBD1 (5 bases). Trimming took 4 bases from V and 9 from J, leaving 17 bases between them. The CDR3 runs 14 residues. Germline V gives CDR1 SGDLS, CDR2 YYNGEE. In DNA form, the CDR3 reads TGTGCCAGCAGCCAGGATCAGGGCTGGAGCACCATATATTTT. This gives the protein CASSQDQGWSTIYF. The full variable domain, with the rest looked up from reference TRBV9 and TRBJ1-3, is DSGVTQTPKHLITATGQRVTLRCSPRSGDLSVYWYQQSLDQGLQFLIQYYNGEERAKGNILERFSAQQFPDLHSELNLSSLELGDSALYFCASSQDQGWSTIYFGEGSWLTVV.

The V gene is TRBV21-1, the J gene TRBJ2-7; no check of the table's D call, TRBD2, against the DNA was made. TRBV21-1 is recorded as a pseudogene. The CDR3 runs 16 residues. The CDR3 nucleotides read TGTGCCAGCAGCAAAGGGGAGGGACTAGAGCGCTACGAGCAGTACTTC. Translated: CASSKGEGLERYEQYF.

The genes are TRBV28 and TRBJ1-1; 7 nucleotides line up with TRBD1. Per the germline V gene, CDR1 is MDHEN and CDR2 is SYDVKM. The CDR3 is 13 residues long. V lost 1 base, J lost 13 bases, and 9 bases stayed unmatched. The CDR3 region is CASSLFDRARVFF. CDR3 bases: TGTGCCAGCAGTTTATTCGACAGGGCGAGAGTTTTCTTT. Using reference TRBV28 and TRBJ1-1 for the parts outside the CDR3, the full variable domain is DVKVTQSSRYLVKRTGEKVFLECVQDMDHENMFWYRQDPGLGLRLIYFSYDVKMKEKGDIPEGYSVSREKKERFSLILESASTNQTSMYLCASSLFDRARVFFGQGTRLTVV.

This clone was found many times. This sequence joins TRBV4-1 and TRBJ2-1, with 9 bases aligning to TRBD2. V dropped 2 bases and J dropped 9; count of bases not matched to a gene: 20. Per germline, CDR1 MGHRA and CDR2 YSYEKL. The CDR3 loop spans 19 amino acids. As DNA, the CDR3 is TGCGCCAGCAGCCAATTCGGATCGGTAGCGGGGGAGGGAACGGGTGAGCAGTTCTTC. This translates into CASSQFGSVAGEGTGEQFF.

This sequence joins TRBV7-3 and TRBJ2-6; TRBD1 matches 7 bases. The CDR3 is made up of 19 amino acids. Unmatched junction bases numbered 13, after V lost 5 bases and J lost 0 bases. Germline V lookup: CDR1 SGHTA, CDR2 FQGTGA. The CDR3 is CASSLLGTASHSGANVLTF. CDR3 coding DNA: TGTGCCAGCAGCCTCCTTGGGACAGCATCCCACTCTGGGGCCAACGTCCTGACTTTC.